A selection of T cell receptor beta chains follows, all from one sample in a study of blood T cells in healthy people across ages. A single record per CDR3 protein comes from TCRdb applying MiXCR to the 5' RACE reads. The sample carries 910,000 or so distinct CDR3 sequences, 45% to 60% recorded once. Input material: blood. The receptors were gathered from a woman aged 60-75 years in good health. Each CDR3 is given with its conserved first and last residue. A D gene is named only where the DNA matches it firmly. Rows may omit the clone size; those that give it use once, few, many or a size class.

CASSNSGLALYEQYF,TGTGCCAGCAGCAACTCGGGACTAGCGCTATACGAGCAGTACTTC,TRBV7-6,-,TRBJ2-7,TRBD2
CASSLSRTGELDYGYTF,TGTGCCAGCAGCTTATCCCGGACAGGCGAATTGGACTATGGCTACACCTTC,TRBV7-6,-,TRBJ1-2,TRBD1
CASSLAGQAYNSPLHF,TGTGCCAGCAGCTTAGCTGGACAGGCCTATAATTCACCCCTCCACTTT,TRBV7-2,-,TRBJ1-6,TRBD1
CASSYSEVPGADTQYF,TGTGCCAGCAGTTACTCGGAGGTCCCAGGGGCGGATACGCAGTATTTT,TRBV6-5,-,TRBJ2-3,-
CASSLLGGNSNEQYF,TGTGCCAGCAGCTTATTAGGGGGTAACTCAAACGAGCAGTACTTC,TRBV11-2,-,TRBJ2-7,-
CASSDAGGKDEQYF,TGCGCCAGCAGTGACGCGGGGGGGAAGGACGAGCAGTACTTC,TRBV10-1,few,TRBJ2-7,TRBD2
CASSLFRGTKNIQYF,TGTGCCAGCAGCCTCTTTAGGGGGACCAAAAACATTCAGTACTTC,TRBV6-5,-,TRBJ2-4,-
CASSLGVGITEAFF,TGTGCCAGCAGTTTAGGGGTGGGTATCACTGAAGCTTTCTTT,TRBV12-3/TRBV12-4,-,TRBJ1-1,-
CASSGTGFNYGYTF,TGCGCCAGCTCAGGGACAGGGTTCAATTATGGCTACACCTTC,TRBV10-1,-,TRBJ1-2,TRBD1
CSVVSVTGELFF,TGCAGCGTTGTATCCGTTACCGGGGAGCTGTTTTTT,TRBV29-1,-,TRBJ2-2,-
CASSLLAGDGGELFF,TGCGCCAGCAGCTTACTAGCGGGAGATGGCGGGGAGCTGTTTTTT,TRBV5-1,-,TRBJ2-2,TRBD2
CASISRAGSRHEQYF,TGTGCCAGCATATCTAGGGCAGGGAGCCGTCACGAGCAGTACTTC,TRBV6-2/TRBV6-3,-,TRBJ2-7,-
CASSYGQGYEQFF,TGTGCCAGCAGTTACGGGCAGGGCTACGAGCAGTTCTTC,TRBV27,-,TRBJ2-1,-
CASSQTLETQYF,TGCGCCAGCAGCCAAACTTTAGAGACCCAGTACTTC,TRBV4-1,few,TRBJ2-5,-
CASSQAGVVSNEQFF,TGTGCCAGCAGCCAAGCCGGCGTGGTGAGTAATGAGCAGTTCTTC,TRBV3-1,-,TRBJ2-1,-
CASSLVGRRTLGQFF,TGTGCCAGCAGCTTAGTCGGGAGGAGGACCCTCGGGCAGTTCTTC,TRBV11-2,-,TRBJ2-1,TRBD2
CASSSGQYQETQYF,TGCGCCAGCAGCTCCGGACAGTACCAAGAGACCCAGTACTTC,TRBV5-1,few,TRBJ2-5,-
CSAKDRFSYNEQFF,TGCAGTGCTAAGGACAGATTCTCCTACAATGAGCAGTTCTTC,TRBV20-1,few,TRBJ2-1,-
CASSRIAGGKHNEQFF,TGTGCCAGCTCGCGCATAGCGGGAGGGAAGCACAATGAGCAGTTCTTC,TRBV18,few,TRBJ2-1,TRBD2
CASSQDGSAGGLSDMQYF,TGCGCCAGCAGCCAAGATGGATCCGCGGGAGGTCTTTCGGATATGCAGTATTTT,TRBV4-3,-,TRBJ2-3,TRBD2
CASMAGRSAYEQYF,TGCGCCAGCATGGCAGGGAGGTCTGCTTACGAGCAGTACTTC,TRBV10-2,-,TRBJ2-7,-
CASSLQREKLFF,TGTGCCAGCAGTTTACAACGCGAAAAACTGTTTTTT,TRBV7-2,-,TRBJ1-4,-
CASSQAGQGTDTQYF,TGTGCCAGCAGCCAAGCGGGACAGGGCACAGATACGCAGTATTTT,TRBV4-2,few,TRBJ2-3,TRBD1
CSARTGQGGNQPQHF,TGCAGTGCTAGAACGGGACAGGGCGGCAATCAGCCCCAGCATTTT,TRBV20-1,-,TRBJ1-5,TRBD1
CSARDRRFSYERYF,TGCAGTGCTAGGGACAGGAGATTCTCCTACGAGCGGTACTTC,TRBV20-1,-,TRBJ2-7,TRBD1
CASSQEWSGTRSQFF,TGCGCCAGCAGCCAAGAATGGAGCGGGACCCGCAGTCAGTTCTTC,TRBV4-3,-,TRBJ2-1,TRBD2